This T cell receptor (beta chain) was profiled in a study of siplizumab effects on memory and regulatory T cells. Findings of the study overall: Siplizumab significantly lowered the alloreactive sequences that could be traced to unstimulated CD4+ memory cells. There were only a minor fraction of alloreactive clones that mapped to unstimulated subsets.

For this clone: Antigen specificity is unknown.

Assay: immunoSEQ multiplex PCR; the TCRdb copy retains only in-frame clones and omits some. This table holds 65,000 to 90,000 clones, 85% to 95% found once. This CDR3 has 13 residues. Germline V gene sequence: CDR1 LNHDA, CDR2 SQIVND (reference sequence). V lost 3 bases and J 1 base, leaving 6 bases between the germline ends. The chain carries TRBV19 and TRBJ1-1; D gene ambiguous. The sequencing input was CD8+ T cells sorted from blood. This TCR was sampled from a human donor in good health. The DNA for the CDR3 is TGTGCCAGTAGTATGTCCCGGAACACTGAAGCTTTCTTT. Its protein is CASSMSRNTEAFF. Full variable domain (remainder filled in from reference TRBV19 and TRBJ1-1): DGGITQSPKYLFRKEGQNVTLSCEQNLNHDAMYWYRQDPGQGLRLIYYSQIVNDFQKGDIAEGYSVSREKKESFPLTVTSAQKNPTAFYLCASSMSRNTEAFFGQGTRLTVV.